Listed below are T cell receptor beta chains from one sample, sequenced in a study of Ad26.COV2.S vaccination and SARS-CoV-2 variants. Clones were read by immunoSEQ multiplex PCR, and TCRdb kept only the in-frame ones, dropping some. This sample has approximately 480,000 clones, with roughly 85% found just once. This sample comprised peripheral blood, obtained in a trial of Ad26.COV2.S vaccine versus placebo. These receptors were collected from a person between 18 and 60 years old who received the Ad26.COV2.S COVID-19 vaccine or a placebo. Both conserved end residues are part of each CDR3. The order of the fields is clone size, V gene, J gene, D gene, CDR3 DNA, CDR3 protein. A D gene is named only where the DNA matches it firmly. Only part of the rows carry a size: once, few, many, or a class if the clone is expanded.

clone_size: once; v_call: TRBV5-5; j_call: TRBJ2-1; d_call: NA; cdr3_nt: TGTGCCAGCAGCTTGGCTCCCGAACGGGAGTGGGATGAGCAGTTCTTC; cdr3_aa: CASSLAPEREWDEQFF
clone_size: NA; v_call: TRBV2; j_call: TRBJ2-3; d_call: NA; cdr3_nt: TGTGCCAGCAGTGAGCAGACAGGCGGCGATACGCAGTATTTT; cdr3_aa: CASSEQTGGDTQYF
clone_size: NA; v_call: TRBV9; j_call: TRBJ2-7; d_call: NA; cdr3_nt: TGTGCCAGCAGCGTAGCCGGGGGCCTATACTACGAGCAGTACTTC; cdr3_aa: CASSVAGGLYYEQYF
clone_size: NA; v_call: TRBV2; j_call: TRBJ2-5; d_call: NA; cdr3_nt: TGTGCCAGCAAGGGGGGTGATGAGACCCAGTACTTC; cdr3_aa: CASKGGDETQYF
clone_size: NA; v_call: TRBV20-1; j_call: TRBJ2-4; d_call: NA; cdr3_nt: TGCAGTGCTAGTCCCGAGAACCTAGCCAAAAACATTCAGTACTTC; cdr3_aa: CSASPENLAKNIQYF
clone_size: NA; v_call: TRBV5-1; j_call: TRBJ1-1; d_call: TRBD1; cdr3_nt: TGCGCCAGCAGCTATCCAGGGGGTTCTGCTGAAGCTTTCTTT; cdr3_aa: CASSYPGGSAEAFF
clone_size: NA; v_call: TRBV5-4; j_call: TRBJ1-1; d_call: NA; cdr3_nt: TGTGCCAGCAGCATAGAACCAGCAAACACTGAAGCTTTCTTT; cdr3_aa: CASSIEPANTEAFF
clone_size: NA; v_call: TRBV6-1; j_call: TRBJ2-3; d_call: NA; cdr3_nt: TGTGCCAGCAGTTCCAAGGGCACAGATACGCAGTATTTT; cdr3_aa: CASSSKGTDTQYF
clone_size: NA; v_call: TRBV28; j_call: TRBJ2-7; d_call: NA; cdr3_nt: TGTGCCAGCAGAGACAGCCCGGTTTACGAGCAGTACTTC; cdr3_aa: CASRDSPVYEQYF
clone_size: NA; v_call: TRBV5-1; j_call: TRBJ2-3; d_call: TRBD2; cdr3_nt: TGCGCCAGCAGTTTGGGACTAGCGGGCCACCTAGATACGCAGTATTTT; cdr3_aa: CASSLGLAGHLDTQYF
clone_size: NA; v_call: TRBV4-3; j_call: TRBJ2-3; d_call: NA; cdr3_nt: TGCGCCAGCAGCCAAGACGCTCCGGGACTGCCCACAGATACGCAGTATTTT; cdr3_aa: CASSQDAPGLPTDTQYF
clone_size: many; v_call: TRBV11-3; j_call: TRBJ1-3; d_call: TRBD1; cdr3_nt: TGTGCCAGCAGCCCGGGACAGGGTCCTGGAAACACCATATATTTT; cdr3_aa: CASSPGQGPGNTIYF
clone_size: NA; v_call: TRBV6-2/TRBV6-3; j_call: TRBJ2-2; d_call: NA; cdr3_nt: TGTGCCAGCAGTCTTCTCGCCACCTCATCAGGGGAGCTGTTTTTT; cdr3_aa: CASSLLATSSGELFF
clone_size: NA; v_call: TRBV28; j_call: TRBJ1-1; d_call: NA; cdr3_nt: TGTGCCAGCAACCTGAACACTGAAGCTTTCTTT; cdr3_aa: CASNLNTEAFF
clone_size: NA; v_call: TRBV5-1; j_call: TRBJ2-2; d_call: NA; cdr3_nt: TGCGCCAGCAGCCAGGAAACAGGGATCGGGGAGCTGTTTTTT; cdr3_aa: CASSQETGIGELFF
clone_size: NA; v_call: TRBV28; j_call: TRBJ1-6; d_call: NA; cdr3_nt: TGTGCCAGCAGTTCTCAGTTATCCCCTAATTCACCCCTCCACTTT; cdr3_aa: CASSSQLSPNSPLHF
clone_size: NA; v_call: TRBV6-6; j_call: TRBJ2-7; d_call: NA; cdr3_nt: TGTGCCAGCAGGAGACTAGTAAGCGACGGGGAGCAGTACTTC; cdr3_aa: CASRRLVSDGEQYF
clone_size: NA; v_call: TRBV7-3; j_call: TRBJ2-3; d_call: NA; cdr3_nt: TGTGCCAGCAGCTTAGGGCCTTTAGCGGCTAGCACAGATACGCAGTATTTT; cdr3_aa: CASSLGPLAASTDTQYF
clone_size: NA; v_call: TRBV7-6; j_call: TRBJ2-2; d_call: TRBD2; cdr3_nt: TGTGCCAGCAGCTCCCGGGGGGGCACAAACACCGGGGAGCTGTTTTTT; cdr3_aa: CASSSRGGTNTGELFF
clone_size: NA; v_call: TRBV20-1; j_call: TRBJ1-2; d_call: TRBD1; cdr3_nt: TGCAGTGCTAGTTGGGGACAGGGACGTGGCTACACCTTC; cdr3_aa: CSASWGQGRGYTF
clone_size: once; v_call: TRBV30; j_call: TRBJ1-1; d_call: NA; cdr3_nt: TGTGCCTGGAGAAGGATGTTGGGGGGCCGCTTCACTGAAGCTTTCTTT; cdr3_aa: CAWRRMLGGRFTEAFF
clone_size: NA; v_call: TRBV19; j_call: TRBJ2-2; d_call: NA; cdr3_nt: TGTGCCAGTAGACAAACTCCGAACACCGGGGAGCTGTTTTTT; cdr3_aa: CASRQTPNTGELFF
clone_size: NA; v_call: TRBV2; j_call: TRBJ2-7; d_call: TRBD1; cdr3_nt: TGTGCCAGCAGGTGGACAGGGGGAGAGCAGTACTTC; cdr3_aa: CASRWTGGEQYF
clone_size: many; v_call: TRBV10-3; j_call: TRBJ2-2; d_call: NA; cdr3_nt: TGTGCCATCAGTGGCTCGGGGAGCCAGAACACCGGGGAGCTGTTTTTT; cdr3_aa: CAISGSGSQNTGELFF
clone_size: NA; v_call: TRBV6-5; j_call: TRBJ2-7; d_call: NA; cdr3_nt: TGTGCCAGCAGCTCTCGGTCAGGCCCCCCCTACGAGCAGTACTTC; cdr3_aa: CASSSRSGPPYEQYF
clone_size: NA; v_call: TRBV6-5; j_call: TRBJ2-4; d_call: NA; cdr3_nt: TGTGCCAGCAGGACTCTGGGTACGGGAAACATTCAGTACTTC; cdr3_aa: CASRTLGTGNIQYF
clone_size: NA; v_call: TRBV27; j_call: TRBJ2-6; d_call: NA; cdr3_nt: TGTGCCAGCAGTGGCAGGGTTGTCAACGTCCTGACTTTC; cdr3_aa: CASSGRVVNVLTF
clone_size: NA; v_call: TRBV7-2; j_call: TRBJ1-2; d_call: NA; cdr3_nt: TGTGCCAGCAGCCCGGGGTGGGGTGGCTACACCTTC; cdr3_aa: CASSPGWGGYTF
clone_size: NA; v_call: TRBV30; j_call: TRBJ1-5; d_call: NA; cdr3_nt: TGTGCCTGGAGTGTACGCGGGGGGGGCAATCAGCCCCAGCATTTT; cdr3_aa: CAWSVRGGGNQPQHF
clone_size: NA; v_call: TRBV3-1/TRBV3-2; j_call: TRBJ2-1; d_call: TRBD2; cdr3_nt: TGTGCCAGCAGCCAGCGTCGGGGGGAGTGGCGACCCAATGAGCAGTTCTTC; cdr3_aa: CASSQRRGEWRPNEQFF
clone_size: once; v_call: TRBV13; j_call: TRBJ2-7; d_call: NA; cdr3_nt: TGTGCCAGTACTCAGGGTAGCTCCTACGAGCAGTACTTC; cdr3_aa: CASTQGSSYEQYF
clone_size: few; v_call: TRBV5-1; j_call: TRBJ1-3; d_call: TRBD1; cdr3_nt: TGCGCCAGCAGCTCGGGACAGTCAGACACCATATATTTT; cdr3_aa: CASSSGQSDTIYF